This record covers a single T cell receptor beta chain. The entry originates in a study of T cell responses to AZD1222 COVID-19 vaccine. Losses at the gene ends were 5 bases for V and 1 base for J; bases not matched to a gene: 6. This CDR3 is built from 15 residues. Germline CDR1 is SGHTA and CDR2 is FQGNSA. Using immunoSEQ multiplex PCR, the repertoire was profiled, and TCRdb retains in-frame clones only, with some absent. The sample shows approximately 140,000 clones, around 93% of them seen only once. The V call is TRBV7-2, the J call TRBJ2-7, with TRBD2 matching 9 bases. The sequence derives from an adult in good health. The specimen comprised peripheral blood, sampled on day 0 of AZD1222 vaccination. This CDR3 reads CASSISGSESYEQYF. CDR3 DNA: TGTGCCAGCAGCATTAGCGGGAGCGAATCCTACGAGCAGTACTTC. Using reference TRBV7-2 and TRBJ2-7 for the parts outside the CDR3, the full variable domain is GAGVSQSPSNKVTEKGKDVELRCDPISGHTALYWYRQSLGQGLEFLIYFQGNSAPDKSGLPSDRFSAERTGGSVSTLTIQRTQQEDSAVYLCASSISGSESYEQYFGPGTRLTVT.